This T cell receptor (beta chain) is from a study of blood T cell repertoires in COVID-19. Study summary: The United States, Italy and Spain were the sources of the acute and convalescent COVID-19 samples. PBMCs, B-cell-depleted T cells, or T cells provided the cDNA or gDNA that made up the material.

Sequencing was performed with immunoSEQ multiplex PCR; in TCRdb, only in-frame clones are kept and a portion is missing. The table lists fewer than 200,000 clones, 80% to 90% of them singletons. This clone was counted between two and nine times. The CDR3 is 15 amino acids. The germline V gene encodes CDR1 SGHRS and CDR2 YFSETQ. Trimming took off 2 bases at V and 6 bases at J, with 14 bases between the two ends. The chain has TRBV5-1 and TRBJ2-2, with a weak D call TRBD1 (6 bases). The clonotype originates from a man aged 35-49 years who had recovered from COVID-19. Material for sequencing was peripheral blood. In DNA form, the CDR3 reads TGCGCCAGCAGCTTTATGGCAGGGGATGCCGGGGAGCTGTTTTTT. It is translated as CASSFMAGDAGELFF.